This note documents a single TCR beta chain sequence. Its antigen is not identified. These data come from a study of persistence of HIV-infected CD4 T cells. The immunoSEQ assay was version 4, run in survey mode. The table came from immunoSEQ multiplex PCR; TCRdb's copy has only in-frame clones and leaves some out. The sample includes 35,000 to 50,000 clones, more than 85% of them seen just once. The CDR3 length is 17 residues. Germline V gene lookup returns CDR1 SGHTA and CDR2 FQGNSA. V gave up 1 base and J gave up 2 bases; unmatched junction bases: 9. This nonspecific control used anti-CD3/anti-CD28 bead stimulation of CD4+ T cells. Responding CD4+ T cells were sorted by upregulation of both CD40 ligand and CD69. These HIV-1-infected adults initiated suppressive ART in chronic infection. Inclusion required CMV-positive serology and CD4+ counts above 400 cells/uL.

The chain joins TRBV7-2 to TRBJ1-2; 8 bases are shared with TRBD1. The source is an adult man with HIV who was CMV-seropositive. This sample comprised CD4+ T cells sorted from PBMCs after approximately 19-hour stimulation, obtained from a patient who received antiretroviral therapy. The CDR3 sequence: CASSLDHYRQGNYGYTF. The CDR3 nucleotides read TGTGCCAGCAGCTTAGATCACTATAGACAGGGGAACTATGGCTACACCTTC.